A single sample is the source of the 10 T cell receptor beta chains below, sequenced in a study of post-analysis software for immune sequencing data. Findings and caveats of the study: Five TRBV segments, TRBV5-6, TRBV5-1 and TRBV20-1 among them, were found more frequent in patients than controls.

Antigen specificity for these receptors is unknown. Carried by the TCR beta cDNA libraries were unique molecular identifiers. TCRdb redid the calling of the PCR reads with MiXCR, one entry per CDR3 protein. The table shows some 450,000 distinct CDR3 sequences, with around 40% occurring only once. The sample taken for sequencing was blood. Receptors originate from a girl aged 5 to 17 with multiple sclerosis.

The chain employs TRBV5-1 and TRBJ2-1; 10 positions agree with TRBD2. The junction had 6 bases not matched to a gene; V was cut back by 2 bases and J by 7 bases. This CDR3 region has 15 residues. Germline CDR1 SGHRS, CDR2 YFSETQ. The CDR3 protein is CASSFNSGRGNEQFF. The CDR3 DNA is TGCGCCAGCAGCTTTAACAGCGGGAGGGGAAATGAGCAGTTCTTC.

This chain uses TRBV5-1 with TRBJ2-1; TRBD2 matches at 10 bases. CDR3 length: 15 residues. In germline, CDR1 is SGHRS, CDR2 YFSETQ. Germline trimming cut 4 bases from V and 7 bases from J; bases unmatched to any gene: 8. The DNA of the CDR3 is TGCGCCAGCAGCAGAACTAGCGGGATGAGGAATGAGCAGTTCTTC. Translating gives CASSRTSGMRNEQFF.

In its sample, this clonotype was seen a few times. The chain is built from TRBV20-1 and TRBJ2-1; 12 bases match TRBD2. With V trimmed by 3 bases and J by 0 bases, 3 bases remained unmatched. Germline loops: CDR1 DFQATT, CDR2 SNEGSKA (reference sequence). This CDR3 has 16 amino acids. The chain's CDR3 is CSARLAGGISYNEQFF. DNA for the CDR3: TGCAGTGCTAGGCTAGCGGGGGGGATCTCCTACAATGAGCAGTTCTTC.

This clonotype showed up just a few times. The chain carries TRBV9 and TRBJ2-3, with 12 bases aligning to TRBD2. The junction had 16 bases not matched to a gene; V was cut back by 5 bases and J by 3 bases. Germline V CDR1 and CDR2: SGDLS, YYNGEE. The CDR3 loop spans 19 amino acids. CDR3 bases: TGTGCCAGCAGTACCCTAGCGGGAGGGCCCTCGGTAAGAACAGATACGCAGTATTTT. It encodes CASSTLAGGPSVRTDTQYF.

This clonotype has more than one count but fewer than ten. V and J are TRBV28 and TRBJ1-2; no clear D gene. CDR1 is MDHEN, CDR2 SYDVKM, per germline. The CDR3 contains 15 residues. The V end lost 2 bases, the J end lost 2 bases, and 12 bases lay between the germline ends. CDR3 sequence (DNA): TGTGCCAGCAGTTTAAATGACGGACCCAACTATGGCTACACCTTC. It yields the protein CASSLNDGPNYGYTF.

The V gene is TRBV6-2 or TRBV6-3, the J gene TRBJ2-1; perhaps TRBD1 as D (6 bases). V was pared by 4 bases and J by 13 bases, with 17 bases between. The CDR3 covers 13 residues. Germline V gene data show CDR1 as MNHEY and CDR2 as SVGEGT. The CDR3 bases are TGTGCCAGCAGTTTAAATCCGACAGGAGCTCAGTTCTTC. Encoded protein: CASSLNPTGAQFF.

This chain connects TRBV12-5 to TRBJ1-1; D might be TRBD1 (6 bases). This CDR3 is 12 amino acids long. V was cut by 5 bases and J by 6 bases, with 10 bases left in between. Looked up from germline, CDR1 is LGHNT and CDR2 is FRNRAP. CDR3 region: CASGQAGAEAFF. CDR3 in DNA: TGTGCTAGTGGTCAAGCAGGGGCTGAAGCTTTCTTT.

This chain uses TRBV11-2 with TRBJ2-5, with D perhaps assigned TRBD1 or TRBD2 (5 bases each). The J call may be mistaken, given a closer DNA end match to TRBJ2-7. Per the germline V gene, CDR1 is SGHAT and CDR2 is FQNNGV. The CDR3 has 15 residues. The CDR3 DNA follows: TGTGCCAGCAGCTTAGGAGGGGCCGGTTTCAACGAGCAGTACTTC. Its protein product is CASSLGGAGFNEQYF.

J is TRBJ1-1 and V is TRBV2; tentatively, D is TRBD1 (5 bases). The CDR3 sequence is 13 residues long. The germline gives CDR1 SNHLY, CDR2 FYNNEI. The V and J ends lost 7 bases and 1 base respectively, with 10 bases between them. CDR3 sequence (DNA): TGTGCCAGCACCGGGACGGGGAACACTGAAGCTTTCTTT. It is translated as CASTGTGNTEAFF.

The chain is built from TRBV4-1 and TRBJ2-7; D is perhaps TRBD2 (5 bases). Trimming removed 4 bases at V and 4 bases at J, with 23 bases between. The CDR3 runs 17 residues. CDR1 and CDR2 (germline): MGHRA, YSYEKL. The CDR3 bases are TGCGCCAGCAGCCTACTAACGGTCGGACTGGCCAGTTACGAGCAGTACTTC. As protein: CASSLLTVGLASYEQYF.